This note documents a single T cell receptor (beta chain) sequence. Under the authors' procedure: Counts of nucleated cells, estimated from reference gene primer amplification, were obtained. Clones were sequenced by immunoSEQ multiplex PCR, and TCRdb holds only the in-frame ones, with some missing. Clone size and the V and J calls come from that table; the DNA yielded D and trimming. This sample has approximately 100,000 clones; 70% to 90% occur once, and the top ten carry around 4%. These data originate in a study of blood T cell repertoires in COVID-19. About the research overall: Material from acute and convalescent COVID-19 was sourced from the United States, Italy and Spain. The cDNA or gDNA used as material had been derived from T cells, B-cell-depleted T cells, or PBMCs.

While infection was still active, Seattle patients were enrolled and then followed longitudinally. Germline CDR1 is SGDLS and CDR2 is YYNGEE. This CDR3 is built from 15 residues. J was trimmed by 0 bases and V by 2 bases; bases with no gene match: 4. Sequenced material: peripheral blood. This clonotype was obtained from a human donor with COVID-19, enrolled during active disease. The donor label of this sample is uncertain. The V gene is TRBV9, the J gene TRBJ2-7, with 8 nucleotides matching TRBD2. The CDR3 reads CASSVEGTSSYEQYF. CDR3 DNA: TGTGCCAGCAGCGTCGAGGGGACTAGCTCCTACGAGCAGTACTTC. Using reference TRBV9 and TRBJ2-7 for the parts outside the CDR3, the full variable domain is DSGVTQTPKHLITATGQRVTLRCSPRSGDLSVYWYQQSLDQGLQFLIQYYNGEERAKGNILERFSAQQFPDLHSELNLSSLELGDSALYFCASSVEGTSSYEQYFGPGTRLTVT.